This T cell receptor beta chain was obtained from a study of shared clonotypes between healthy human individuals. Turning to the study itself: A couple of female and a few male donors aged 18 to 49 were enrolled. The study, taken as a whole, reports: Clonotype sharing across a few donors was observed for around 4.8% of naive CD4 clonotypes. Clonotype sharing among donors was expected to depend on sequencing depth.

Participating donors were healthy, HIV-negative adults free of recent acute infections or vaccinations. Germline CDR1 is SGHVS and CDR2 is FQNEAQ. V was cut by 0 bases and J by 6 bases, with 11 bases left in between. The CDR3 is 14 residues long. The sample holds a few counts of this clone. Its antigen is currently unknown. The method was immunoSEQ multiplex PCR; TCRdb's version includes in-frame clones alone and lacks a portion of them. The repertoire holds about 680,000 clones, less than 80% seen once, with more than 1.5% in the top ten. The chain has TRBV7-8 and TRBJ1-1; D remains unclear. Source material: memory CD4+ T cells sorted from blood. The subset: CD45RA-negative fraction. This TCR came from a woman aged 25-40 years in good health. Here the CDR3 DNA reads TGTGCCAGCAGCTTAGCCGGCGGAAACCCTGAAGCTTTCTTT. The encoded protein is CASSLAGGNPEAFF.